This TCR beta chain was sequenced in a study of T cells in Graves' hyperthyroidism and ophthalmopathy. Overall study context: Peripheral blood draws took place at initial diagnosis, ahead of any treatment.

Study-level findings and limits: Most expanded thyroid clonotypes above 0.001 also appeared in blood. Model output signaled ophthalmopathy a median roughly 6.5 months ahead of onset.

The investigators amplified TCR beta CDR3 regions from RNA transcripts. With the HTBI primer set, the TCR CDR3 went through a first round of RT-PCR. TCRdb re-called the multiplex PCR reads through MiXCR, storing one row per CDR3 protein. Among about 740,000 distinct CDR3 sequences listed, about 14% were seen once. Trimming stripped 3 bases from V and 6 bases from J, with 7 bases between. Looked up from germline, CDR1 is SEHNR and CDR2 is FQNEAQ (reference sequence). This CDR3 contains 12 residues. PBMCs were derived from about 10 ml fresh peripheral blood. A note on this clonotype: What it recognizes is unknown.

This chain links TRBV7-9 with TRBJ2-3; D is ambiguous. Sequenced material: blood. The source of this sequence is a woman aged 18-30 years with Graves' hyperthyroidism. CDR3 sequence (DNA): TGTGCCAGCAGCTTTCTAATGGATACGCAGTATTTT. Protein product: CASSFLMDTQYF.